This paragraph covers one TCR beta chain sequence. Its antigen remains unknown. The junction departs from the called germline gene at one end, perhaps through a read error. The sample belongs to a study of blood T cells in healthy people across ages. Study-level information: About one barcoded beta molecule per two T cells came from capture by template switching. Overall study results and limits: Unknown donor CMV status possibly confounded expanded clonotype changes. The fall in TCR beta diversity per million T cells was roughly linear with age.

A second about 7 to 12 cycle PCR used barcoded and J-beta primers. Each sample provided no less than 2.5 million CDR3-containing paired-end reads. TCRdb called the 5' RACE reads again in MiXCR, with one record for every CDR3 protein. The repertoire holds around 750,000 distinct CDR3 sequences, with about 55% as singletons. Germline CDR1 is LNHNV and CDR2 is YYDKDF (reference sequence). The CDR3 runs 12 residues. Material: blood. V is TRBV15 and J is TRBJ2-4, with D possibly called TRBD1 or TRBD2 (5 bases each). The clonotype originates from a man older than 75 in good health. The CDR3 spells CTTSRDPGRQYF. The CDR3 bases are TGTACCACCAGCAGAGATCCGGGACGGCAGTACTTC.